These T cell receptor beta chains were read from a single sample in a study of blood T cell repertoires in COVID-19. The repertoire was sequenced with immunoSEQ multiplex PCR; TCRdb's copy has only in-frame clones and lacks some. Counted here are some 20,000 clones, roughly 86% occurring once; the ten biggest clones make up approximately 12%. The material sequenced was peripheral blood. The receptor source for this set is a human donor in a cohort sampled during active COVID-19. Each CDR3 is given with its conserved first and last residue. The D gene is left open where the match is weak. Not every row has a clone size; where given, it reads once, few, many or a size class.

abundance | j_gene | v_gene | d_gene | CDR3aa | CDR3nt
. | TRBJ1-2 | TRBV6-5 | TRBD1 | CASSTRQGANYGYTF | TGTGCCAGCAGTACCCGACAGGGAGCTAACTATGGCTACACCTTC
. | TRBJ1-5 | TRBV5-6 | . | CASSSAGGMIQHF | TGTGCCAGCAGCTCGGCGGGGGGTATGATCCAGCATTTT
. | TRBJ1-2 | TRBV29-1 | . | CSVRPTGVYGYTF | TGCAGCGTTCGACCGACAGGAGTCTATGGCTACACCTTC
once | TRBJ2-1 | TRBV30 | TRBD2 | CAWSVKGGGAHEQFF | TGTGCCTGGAGTGTAAAGGGCGGGGGGGCTCATGAGCAGTTCTTC
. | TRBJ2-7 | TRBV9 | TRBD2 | CASSLASGAGYEQYF | TGTGCCAGCAGCCTAGCTAGCGGGGCGGGCTACGAGCAGTACTTC
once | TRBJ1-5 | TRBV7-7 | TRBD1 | CASSPRTGSKNQPQHF | TGTGCCAGCAGCCCCAGGACAGGGTCGAAGAATCAGCCCCAGCATTTT
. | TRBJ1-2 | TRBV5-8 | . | CASSLRVGVYGYTF | TGTGCCAGCAGTCTGAGGGTTGGAGTATATGGCTACACCTTC
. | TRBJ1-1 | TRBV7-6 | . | CASSPSGVARAEAFF | TGTGCCAGCAGCCCCAGCGGGGTTGCGAGGGCTGAAGCTTTCTTT
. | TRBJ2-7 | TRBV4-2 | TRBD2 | CASSPHRMGLAGAQTYEQYF | TGTGCCAGCAGCCCCCACCGTATGGGACTAGCGGGGGCGCAGACCTACGAGCAGTACTTC
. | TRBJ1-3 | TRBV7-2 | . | CAGGGTAGNTIYF | TGTGCCGGGGGAGGGACGGCTGGAAACACCATATATTTT
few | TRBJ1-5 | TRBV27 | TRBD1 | CASSRGTGGFGQPQHF | TGTGCCAGCAGCCGCGGAACAGGGGGCTTTGGTCAGCCCCAGCATTTT
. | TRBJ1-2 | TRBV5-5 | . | CASSLAGNYGYTF | TGTGCCAGCAGCTTGGCAGGGAACTATGGCTACACCTTC
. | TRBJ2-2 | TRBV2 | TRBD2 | CASSGLAGAVGELFF | TGTGCCAGCAGTGGACTAGCGGGGGCCGTCGGGGAGCTGTTTTTT
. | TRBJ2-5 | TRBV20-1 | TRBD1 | CSASLEGTVQETQYF | TGCAGTGCTAGTCTTGAGGGGACAGTCCAAGAGACCCAGTACTTC
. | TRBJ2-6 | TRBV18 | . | CASSPRVVTGDSGANVLTF | TGTGCCAGCTCACCACGAGTCGTGACAGGTGACTCTGGGGCCAACGTCCTGACTTTC
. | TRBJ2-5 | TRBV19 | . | CASMNQGLGKTQYF | TGTGCCAGTATGAATCAGGGGTTAGGAAAGACCCAGTACTTC
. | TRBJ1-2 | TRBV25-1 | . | CASSERQNYGYTF | TGTGCCAGCAGTGAACGCCAGAACTATGGCTACACCTTC
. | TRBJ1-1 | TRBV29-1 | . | CSVVGGGDTEAFF | TGCAGCGTTGTTGGGGGGGGAGACACTGAAGCTTTCTTT